The 5 T cell receptor beta chains below were found in one sample sequenced in a study of PD-1 blockade in classical Hodgkin lymphoma. Using immunoSEQ multiplex PCR, the repertoire was profiled, and TCRdb retains in-frame clones only, with some absent. The table shows tens of thousands of clones, with roughly 76% occurring only once. As for time point: cycle 4 day 1 (C4D1), after 5 to 7 weeks of nivolumab. No patient escaped relapse after autologous stem cell transplantation, and brentuximab vedotin exposure varied. Magnetic negative selection was used to purify CD4+ T cells from thawed PBMCs. This specimen consisted of CD4+ T cells from blood, obtained before the fourth cycle of nivolumab. The receptors originated from a human donor with classical Hodgkin lymphoma.

The rearrangement joins TRBV4-3 to TRBJ1-5; D might be TRBD1 (5 bases). This CDR3 spans 15 amino acids. Trimming pared 1 base from V and 5 bases from J, leaving 12 bases between. Germline CDR1 and CDR2: LGHNA and YSLEER. CDR3 loop: CASSQVWQGYQPQHF. CDR3 in DNA: TGCGCCAGCAGCCAAGTCTGGCAGGGCTATCAGCCCCAGCATTTT.

V gene TRBV7-2 combines with J gene TRBJ2-1; 8 positions agree with TRBD1. V lost 5 bases, J lost 10 bases, and 7 bases stayed unmatched. The germline CDR1 and CDR2 sequences are SGHTA and FQGNSA. The CDR3 loop spans 13 amino acids. CDR3 residues: CASSPSWDREQFF. The CDR3 DNA is TGTGCCAGCAGCCCCAGTTGGGACAGGGAGCAGTTCTTC.

V and J are TRBV6-5 and TRBJ1-4, with 10 bases identical to TRBD1. The length of the CDR3 is 14 residues. Germline lookup yields CDR1 MNHEY and CDR2 SVGAGI. V trimming: 6 bases; J trimming: 2 bases; junction bases outside the gene matches: 0. The CDR3: CASRGQGTNEKLFF. As DNA, the CDR3 is TGTGCCAGCAGGGGACAGGGGACTAATGAAAAACTGTTTTTT.

The gene calls are TRBV18 and TRBJ2-7, with D perhaps assigned TRBD1 or TRBD2 (5 bases each). Per the germline V gene, CDR1 is KGHSH and CDR2 is LQKENI. V lost 5 bases to trimming and J lost 0 bases, with 17 bases between them. The CDR3 contains 16 residues. The CDR3 spells CASSDHVGDSSYEQYF. In nucleotides, the CDR3 is TGTGCCAGCTCAGACCACGTGGGGGATAGCTCCTACGAGCAGTACTTC.

The chain is built from TRBV28 and TRBJ1-2; maybe TRBD1 (5 bases). The V gene lost 3 bases and the J gene lost 5 bases, with 7 bases spanning the gap. Germline loops: CDR1 MDHEN, CDR2 SYDVKM. The CDR3 length is 12 residues. CDR3 DNA: TGTGCCAGCAGTTTGGAGGGGTATGGCTACACCTTC. It yields the protein CASSLEGYGYTF.